Listed here is a single T cell receptor beta chain. Its target is not known. Amplification used 60 Vbeta primers and 13 Jbeta primers. The protocol was immunoSEQ multiplex PCR, while the TCRdb copy is restricted to in-frame clones and leaves out a portion. The repertoire consists of a few hundred thousand clones, with around 85% occurring once and the leading ten covering approximately 0.22%. These data come from a study of cytomegalovirus exposure and HLA in healthy donors. Study observations and caveats: As a later analysis showed, several of the most significant clusters appeared to be linked to common viral pathogens. Researchers left out some V segments, among them TRBV6-2 and TRBV6-3, as indistinguishable. Data from an earlier analysis indicated that most TCR beta V segments were productive either about 87% or about 30% of the time. It was only CMV serostatus that was available as immune exposure information.

Germline values: CDR1 SGHRS, CDR2 YFSETQ. V was clipped by 6 bases and J by 0 bases, with 16 bases between them. The CDR3 spans 15 residues. Sequenced sample: PBMCs. The V call is TRBV5-1, the J call TRBJ2-7; D possibly corresponds to TRBD2 (5 bases). This receptor was taken from a girl aged 2-10 years in good health and CMV-seronegative. As DNA, the CDR3 is TGCGCCAGCACTCGAGGGCCCGAAGCCTCCTACGAGCAGTACTTC. It translates to CASTRGPEASYEQYF.